This T cell receptor (beta chain) was recovered during a study of blood T cell repertoires in COVID-19. Study overall: The cDNA or gDNA used as material had been derived from T cells, B-cell-depleted T cells, or PBMCs.

Seattle patient enrollment occurred during active infection, with longitudinal follow-up thereafter. Original methodology: Using reference gene primer amplification, nucleated cell counts were estimated. The repertoire was sequenced with immunoSEQ multiplex PCR; TCRdb's copy has only in-frame clones and lacks some. V and J calls and clone size are copied from that table; D and trimming were computed from the DNA. The sample records roughly 160,000 clones, about 88% being singletons. The CDR3 totals 15 residues. Germline V gives CDR1 KGHSH, CDR2 LQKENI. V shed 4 bases, J shed 7 bases, and the junction held 6 bases outside the gene matches.

The sequenced sample consisted of peripheral blood. The genes are TRBV18 and TRBJ1-6; 8 positions agree with TRBD1. The TCR comes from a woman at least 80 years old with COVID-19, enrolled during active disease. In nucleotides, the CDR3 is TGTGCCAGCTCACGCGGGGACAGGTTGAATTCACCCCTCCACTTT. Translation: CASSRGDRLNSPLHF.